This T cell receptor (beta chain) stems from a study of Ad26.COV2.S vaccination and SARS-CoV-2 variants. Findings and caveats of the study: Quantification of TCR breadth and depth may have yielded underestimates of total T cell responses. Placebo and vaccine recipients had non-spike TCR breadth that was similar.

Note on this clone: Antigen: not known.

The treatment here: around 19 received Ad26.COV2.S at low or high dose, single or two shots; about 5 received placebo; per-sample allocation not given. Sampling happened 63 days after the first vaccine or placebo injection. Boston supplied an adult donor aged 18-55 years. Sequencing used immunoSEQ multiplex PCR; TCRdb keeps in-frame clones, though not all of them. This sample has roughly 350,000 clones, with 88% found just once. This CDR3 is 13 amino acids long. CDR1 and CDR2 (germline): MDHEN, SYDVKM. Trimming left V 4 bases short and J 6 bases short, with 12 bases between. This clonotype was obtained from a person aged 18 to 65 who received the Ad26.COV2.S COVID-19 vaccine or a placebo. The chain is built from TRBV28 and TRBJ2-5; tentative D call: TRBD1 (5 bases). Source: peripheral blood, taken in a trial of Ad26.COV2.S vaccine versus placebo. CDR3 loop: CASSSSGIQTQYF. For the CDR3, the DNA is TGTGCCAGCAGTTCCTCAGGGATACAGACCCAGTACTTC.